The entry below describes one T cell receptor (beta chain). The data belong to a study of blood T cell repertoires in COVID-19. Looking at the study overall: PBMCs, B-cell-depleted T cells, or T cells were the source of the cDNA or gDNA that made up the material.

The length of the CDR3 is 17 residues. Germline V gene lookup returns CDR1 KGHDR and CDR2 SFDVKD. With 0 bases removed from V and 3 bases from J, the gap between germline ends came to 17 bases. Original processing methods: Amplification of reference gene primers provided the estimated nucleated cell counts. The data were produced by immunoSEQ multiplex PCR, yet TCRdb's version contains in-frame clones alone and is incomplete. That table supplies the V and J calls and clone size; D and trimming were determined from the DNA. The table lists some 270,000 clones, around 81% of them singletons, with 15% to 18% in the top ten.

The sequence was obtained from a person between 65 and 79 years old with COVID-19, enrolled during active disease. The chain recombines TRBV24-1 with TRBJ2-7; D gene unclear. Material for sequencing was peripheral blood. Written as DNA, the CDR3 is TGTGCCACCAGTGATTTGCCACTCACTCAATTTAACTACGAGCAGTACTTC. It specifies CATSDLPLTQFNYEQYF.